This T cell receptor (beta chain) is from a study of prognosis after radiotherapy for stage I lung cancer. Overall study findings and caveats: Whether the expanded TCR clones were tumor-specific was not determined.

With two-round multiplex PCR, TCR beta CDR3 sequences were amplified from genomic DNA. Specific primers for each TRBV and TRBJ gene were what first-round PCR used. Universal primers were what the second PCR round used. TCRdb redid the calling of the multiplex PCR reads with MiXCR, one entry per CDR3 protein. This sample has tens of thousands of distinct CDR3 sequences, with approximately 24% found just once. Trimming cost V 9 bases and J 0 bases, with 15 bases left between them. Per the germline V gene, CDR1 is MNHNS and CDR2 is SASEGT. The CDR3 runs to 14 residues. As for this clonotype: Its antigen is still unknown.

The sequence was obtained from a donor aged 50 or older with non-small cell lung cancer. Material: PBMCs, obtained before or after stereotactic body radiation therapy (not recorded which). This chain links TRBV6-1 with TRBJ2-7; no clear D gene. Written as DNA, the CDR3 is TGTGCCAGAAAGACAAGTGTCAGCTCCTACGAGCAGTACTTC. This gives the protein CARKTSVSSYEQYF.